Presented here are 10 T cell receptor beta chains from one specimen sequenced in a study of Ad26.COV2.S vaccination and SARS-CoV-2 variants. Treatment described: 15 to 20 received Ad26.COV2.S at low or high dose, single or two shots; about 5 received placebo; per-sample allocation not given. Samples were taken on day 63 after the first vaccine or placebo injection. Sequenced by immunoSEQ multiplex PCR; TCRdb stores in-frame clones only, minus some. The sample has about 480,000 clones, approximately 88% seen once. This specimen was peripheral blood, taken in a trial of Ad26.COV2.S vaccine versus placebo. Receptors were obtained from a person between 18 and 65 years old who received the Ad26.COV2.S COVID-19 vaccine or a placebo.

The V call is TRBV5-8, the J call TRBJ1-5; D possibly corresponds to TRBD1 (6 bases). The CDR3 length is 16 residues. V lost 4 bases to trimming and J lost 7 bases, with 21 bases between them. The V gene's germline CDR1 is SGHTS and CDR2 YDEGEE. CDR3 amino acids: CASSPITGTLGQPQHF. CDR3 in DNA: TGTGCCAGCAGCCCAATAACAGGGACACTCGGGCAGCCCCAGCATTTT.

J is TRBJ1-1 and V is TRBV18; maybe TRBD1 (6 bases). Germline V CDR1 and CDR2: KGHSH, LQKENI. The CDR3 sequence is 14 residues long. V gave up 6 bases and J gave up 2 bases, with 13 bases separating them. The CDR3 DNA follows: TGTGCCAGCTCCAAAGACAGGATCAACACTGAAGCTTTCTTT. Encoded protein: CASSKDRINTEAFF.

CDR3 loop: CATSDPDTSGNTIYF. In nucleotides, the CDR3 is TGTGCCACCAGTGACCCGGACACCTCTGGAAACACCATATATTTT. The chain has TRBV24-1 and TRBJ1-3; possible D gene TRBD1, 5 bases. The CDR3 totals 15 residues. Trimming pared 4 bases from V and 0 bases from J, leaving 9 bases between. The germline V gene encodes CDR1 KGHDR and CDR2 SFDVKD.

This clone was seen once. The chain joins TRBV7-9 to TRBJ1-1; D might be TRBD1 (5 bases). The germline V and J ends were trimmed by 5 bases and 11 bases, with 12 bases remaining between them. The CDR3 length is 11 residues. Germline loops: CDR1 SEHNR, CDR2 FQNEAQ (reference sequence). The CDR3 region is CASSLGPRAFF. The CDR3 coding sequence is TGTGCCAGCAGCCTGGGACCGCGGGCTTTCTTT.

V usage is TRBV6-1 and J usage is TRBJ2-7, with TRBD1 identical over 9 bases. The CDR3 extends over 18 amino acids. From germline, CDR1 is MNHNS and CDR2 SASEGT. Trimming took 3 bases from V and 4 from J; bases not matched to a gene: 16. The CDR3 bases are TGTGCCAGCAGTGATTTCTTAGGGGACAGGGCGAGGGATTACGAGCAGTACTTC. Amino acids: CASSDFLGDRARDYEQYF.

The chain combines TRBV7-9 with TRBJ2-2, with a weak D call TRBD1 (6 bases). This CDR3 has 14 amino acids. Deletions cut 5 bases from V and 6 bases from J, with 13 bases between. Germline CDR1 reads SEHNR; CDR2 reads FQNEAQ (reference sequence). The CDR3 protein is CASSQPQGAGELFF. Here the CDR3 DNA reads TGTGCCAGCAGCCAACCACAGGGCGCCGGGGAGCTGTTTTTT.

The chain links TRBV28 to TRBJ1-2; the D is unclear. Germline lookup yields CDR1 MDHEN and CDR2 SYDVKM. V was cut by 6 bases and J by 8 bases, with 19 bases left in between. This CDR3 has 14 residues. CDR3 in DNA: TGTGCCAGCAGCCTCCCTGCGGCTCTGGGGGGCTACACCTTC. Protein product: CASSLPAALGGYTF.

This chain links TRBV19 with TRBJ2-1, with 8 bases fitting TRBD2. In germline, CDR1 is LNHDA, CDR2 SQIVND (reference sequence). J gave up 15 bases and V 3 bases, and 4 bases lay outside the gene matches. There are 11 residues in the CDR3. The chain's CDR3 is CASSMGLVVFF. The CDR3 DNA follows: TGTGCCAGTAGTATGGGACTAGTGGTGTTCTTC. The entire variable domain, with the rest obtained from reference TRBV19 and TRBJ2-1, is as follows: DGGITQSPKYLFRKEGQNVTLSCEQNLNHDAMYWYRQDPGQGLRLIYYSQIVNDFQKGDIAEGYSVSREKKESFPLTVTSAQKNPTAFYLCASSMGLVVFFGPGTRLTVL.

The chain combines TRBV18 with TRBJ1-6, with no clear D. V was trimmed by 1 base and J by 0 bases, leaving 13 bases between them. CDR3 size: 18 residues. CDR1 is KGHSH, CDR2 LQKENI, per germline. The CDR3, as DNA: TGTGCCAGCTCACCACAGCGACTTGCAGGCTCCTATAATTCACCCCTCCACTTT. Translation gives CASSPQRLAGSYNSPLHF.

This clone occurred many times. The V and J genes are TRBV27 and TRBJ1-1, with D maybe TRBD1 (6 bases). The CDR3 extends over 14 amino acids. The V gene lost 0 bases and the J gene lost 4 bases, with 9 bases spanning the gap. Per the germline V gene, CDR1 is MNHEY and CDR2 is SMNVEV (reference sequence). The CDR3 sequence is CASSLSWGRTEAFF. For the CDR3, the DNA is TGTGCCAGCAGTTTATCGTGGGGGCGCACTGAAGCTTTCTTT.